The 5 T cell receptor beta chains below were found in one sample sequenced in a study of CD8 T cells in ankylosing spondylitis. Study results and caveats: A motif in TCR beta, a set of under ten highly homologous variants, appeared characteristic of ankylosing spondylitis blood.

For these TCRs, the target antigens are not known. From the 5' RACE reads, TCRdb called clonotypes with MiXCR, one entry per CDR3 protein. The table lists about 540,000 distinct CDR3 sequences, 9.5% to 15% of them singletons. Sequences were obtained from blood, either unsorted or a sorted T cell fraction (not recorded which). The source of these receptors is a male donor with ankylosing spondylitis.

The chain couples TRBV7-2 to TRBJ1-2, with TRBD1 matching over 7 bases. The V and J ends lost 1 base and 4 bases, in that order; junction bases with no gene match: 9. This CDR3 contains 16 residues. Germline CDR1 reads SGHTA; CDR2 reads FQGNSA. CDR3 nucleotides: TGTGCCAGCAGCTTAGAAGGGGCAGGGGGTGGCTATGGCTACACCTTC. Encoded protein: CASSLEGAGGGYGYTF. Full variable domain (outside the CDR3, taken from reference TRBV7-2 and TRBJ1-2): GAGVSQSPSNKVTEKGKDVELRCDPISGHTALYWYRQSLGQGLEFLIYFQGNSAPDKSGLPSDRFSAERTGGSVSTLTIQRTQQEDSAVYLCASSLEGAGGGYGYTFGSGTRLTVV.

Here the CDR3 reads CASSLLAGGRFGTDTQYF. As DNA, the CDR3 is TGTGCCAGCAGTTTATTAGCGGGAGGGAGATTTGGCACAGATACGCAGTATTTT. V is TRBV12-3 or TRBV12-4 and J is TRBJ2-3, with TRBD2 matching 11 bases. CDR3 length equals 18 residues. The V segment lost 2 bases and the J segment 1 base; nucleotides outside the gene matches: 8.

This clonotype was seen a handful of times. The V and J genes are TRBV5-1 and TRBJ2-2; 10 positions match TRBD1. Germline CDR1 and CDR2: SGHRS and YFSETQ. The CDR3 consists of 15 residues. J lost 6 bases, V lost 8 bases, and 10 bases had no gene match. The CDR3 nucleotides are TGCGCCAGTTTCGTGACAGGGGGCTTCTCCGGGGAGCTGTTTTTT. As protein: CASFVTGGFSGELFF.

This sequence joins TRBV10-1 and TRBJ2-2; 10 nucleotides line up with TRBD1. After removal of 7 bases from V and 6 bases from J, the junction contained 5 bases not matched to a gene. CDR3 size: 14 residues. CDR1 is WNHNN, CDR2 SYGVQD, per germline (reference sequence). CDR3 coding DNA: TGCGCCAGCATGGGGACAGGGGAGGCCGGGGAGCTGTTTTTT. It yields the protein CASMGTGEAGELFF.

Many counts were recorded for this clonotype. The gene calls are TRBV15 and TRBJ2-2; TRBD2 might be the D (5 bases). Germline lookup yields CDR1 LNHNV and CDR2 YYDKDF (reference sequence). V lost 3 bases, J lost 5 bases, and 13 bases lay in between. The length of the CDR3 is 15 residues. Written as DNA, the CDR3 is TGTGCCACCAGCAGGGACGGGTCGGGGACCGGGGAGCTGTTTTTT. It specifies CATSRDGSGTGELFF.